This is a list of T cell receptor beta chains from one sample in a study of T-cell memory formation after mild COVID-19. Using its own MiXCR run on the 5' RACE reads, TCRdb lists one record per CDR3 protein. The repertoire holds about 180,000 distinct CDR3 sequences, with approximately 16% as singletons. The sequencing input was PBMCs or a T cell subset sorted from them (not recorded which). The source is an adult woman who had mild COVID-19 (a few samples of this study predate the infection). Cell type and time point are not known. The CDR3 runs from the conserved cysteine through the conserved F or W. The D gene is left open where the match is weak.

J gene | D gene | V gene | CDR3 length | CDR3 protein
TRBJ2-1 | NA | TRBV30 | 12 | CAGESSYNEQFF
TRBJ2-5 | NA | TRBV5-1 | 13 | CASSLDSTRAQYF
TRBJ2-5 | TRBD2 | TRBV7-3 | 15 | CASSLRREGQETQYF
TRBJ2-1 | TRBD2 | TRBV12-3/TRBV12-4 | 14 | CASSLGTSKDEQFF
TRBJ2-3 | NA | TRBV5-1 | 14 | CASRWDFSTDTQYF
TRBJ1-2 | TRBD1 | TRBV4-1 | 16 | CASSLTGGSFRYGYTF
TRBJ2-5 | NA | TRBV18 | 15 | CASSPLRDGSNQMYF
TRBJ1-5 | TRBD1 | TRBV20-1 | 16 | CSARTIGTGYNQPQHF
TRBJ2-3 | NA | TRBV7-9 | 12 | CASRSSPGTQYF
TRBJ2-5 | NA | TRBV20-1 | 13 | CSASWRGWGTQYF
TRBJ2-2 | NA | TRBV7-2 | 14 | CASSLDGNTGELFF
TRBJ2-1 | TRBD2 | TRBV5-1 | 14 | CASSRVAGVDEQFF
TRBJ2-5 | TRBD1 | TRBV12-3/TRBV12-4 | 16 | CASSPGTGGHQETQYF
TRBJ2-2 | NA | TRBV7-3 | 15 | CASSSQQGPAGELFF
TRBJ1-3 | NA | TRBV12-3/TRBV12-4 | 16 | CASSLYLLSSGNTIYF
TRBJ2-1 | TRBD1 | TRBV11-3 | 15 | CASSLRGTGGNEQFF
TRBJ2-7 | NA | TRBV9 | 14 | CASSADSQDYEQYF
TRBJ2-3 | TRBD2 | TRBV5-6 | 14 | CASGASGPYPTQYF
TRBJ1-2 | TRBD1 | TRBV7-2 | 14 | CASTPGTGPYGYTF
TRBJ2-3 | TRBD1 | TRBV10-3 | 15 | CAIGTNRGGTDTQYF
TRBJ2-2 | NA | TRBV30 | 14 | CAWSRDISTGELFF
TRBJ2-7 | NA | TRBV5-1 | 14 | CASSSTRGIDEQYF
TRBJ2-3 | NA | TRBV5-1 | 14 | CASSQIQGQDTQYF
TRBJ1-2 | NA | TRBV18 | 14 | CASSPGTGIHGYTF
TRBJ2-1 | NA | TRBV10-3 | 14 | CAISVEGPYNEQFF
TRBJ2-3 | NA | TRBV11-2 | 12 | CASTLSTDTQYF
TRBJ2-5 | TRBD2 | TRBV5-1 | 17 | CASSFGLAGVYQETQYF
TRBJ2-1 | NA | TRBV5-5 | 12 | CASSPQYNEQFF
TRBJ2-3 | TRBD1 | TRBV6-1 | 15 | CASSYTGGHSDTQYF
TRBJ2-3 | TRBD2 | TRBV20-1 | 13 | CSAVAGSTDTQYF
TRBJ2-1 | TRBD1 | TRBV15 | 13 | CATSPRTGGEQFF
TRBJ2-1 | NA | TRBV7-9 | 12 | CGAGRLYNEQFF
TRBJ2-5 | TRBD2 | TRBV5-1 | 13 | CASSTGGGETQYF
TRBJ1-5 | NA | TRBV5-6 | 13 | CASSLGRIQPQHF
TRBJ2-2 | NA | TRBV28 | 15 | CASRRRHINTGELFF
TRBJ2-2 | NA | TRBV5-1 | 15 | CASSLGSTNTGELFF
TRBJ2-6 | NA | TRBV7-2 | 17 | CASSFGGVSSGANVLTF
TRBJ2-7 | TRBD2 | TRBV20-1 | 15 | CSAGGSGAYSYEQYF
TRBJ2-5 | NA | TRBV5-1 | 13 | CASGWTVQETQYF
TRBJ2-7 | TRBD1 | TRBV5-1 | 16 | CASSITSGQSSYEQYF
TRBJ1-2 | NA | TRBV10-3 | 11 | CAISETYGYTF
TRBJ2-5 | TRBD2 | TRBV29-1 | 16 | CSVEAGGPKVRETQYF
TRBJ2-2 | TRBD2 | TRBV6-5 | 16 | CASSYSLAGGNGELFF
TRBJ2-2 | NA | TRBV19 | 15 | CASSILRTTPGELFF
TRBJ2-2 | TRBD1 | TRBV12-3/TRBV12-4 | 16 | CASFYPGQGNTGELFF
TRBJ1-6 | NA | TRBV7-3 | 14 | CASSLQGRDSPLHF
TRBJ1-3 | NA | TRBV30 | 17 | CAWSVAGGGASGNTIYF
TRBJ1-1 | NA | TRBV7-3 | 16 | CASSSTSGVMDTEAFF
TRBJ2-5 | NA | TRBV9 | 14 | CASSVEGVYETQYF
TRBJ1-4 | NA | TRBV18 | 14 | CASSHQATNEKLFF
TRBJ2-7 | NA | TRBV12-3/TRBV12-4 | 14 | CASLLGSHFSEQYF
TRBJ1-1 | NA | TRBV20-1 | 15 | CSAKPGHERGTEAFF
TRBJ1-1 | TRBD1 | TRBV5-5 | 17 | CASSLVSAGGIFPEAFF
TRBJ1-3 | NA | TRBV5-5 | 18 | CASSLEPGSYDAGNTIYF
TRBJ1-2 | NA | TRBV24-1 | 14 | CATCKHDLHYGYTF
TRBJ2-7 | NA | TRBV15 | 14 | CATSRRVTGSEQYF
TRBJ1-2 | TRBD1 | TRBV5-1 | 15 | CASSAVQGAVDGYTF